A selection of T cell receptor beta chains follows, all from one sample in a study of CD8+ T cells in alopecia areata. Sequencing used immunoSEQ multiplex PCR; TCRdb keeps in-frame clones, though not all of them. The sample includes 110,000 to 150,000 clones, roughly 61% seen only once; the top ten take 6.4%. Here the sequenced sample was CD4+ T cells sorted from blood, taken at week 0. The receptors shown here come from a human donor with alopecia areata. Both conserved end residues are part of each CDR3. The order of the fields is V gene, D gene, J gene, clone size, CDR3 protein, CDR3 DNA. The D gene is left open where the match is weak. The size field is filled for only some rows; it gives once, few, many or a size class.

v_gene: TRBV29-1; d_gene: NA; j_gene: TRBJ2-3; abundance: NA; CDR3aa: CSVGGAGNTQYF; CDR3nt: TGCAGCGTTGGAGGAGCCGGCAATACGCAGTATTTT
v_gene: TRBV30; d_gene: NA; j_gene: TRBJ2-2; abundance: NA; CDR3aa: CAWRPRDFWIGELFF; CDR3nt: TGTGCCTGGAGGCCTAGGGACTTCTGGATCGGGGAGCTGTTTTTT
v_gene: TRBV6-5; d_gene: NA; j_gene: TRBJ2-3; abundance: once; CDR3aa: CASSTTDTQYF; CDR3nt: TGTGCCAGCTCGACCACAGATACGCAGTATTTT
v_gene: TRBV7-2; d_gene: NA; j_gene: TRBJ1-2; abundance: NA; CDR3aa: CASSLARNYGYTF; CDR3nt: TGTGCCAGCAGCTTGGCCAGGAACTATGGCTACACCTTC
v_gene: TRBV7-9; d_gene: NA; j_gene: TRBJ2-5; abundance: once; CDR3aa: CASSQGRLSFGETQYF; CDR3nt: TGTGCCAGCAGCCAAGGGAGATTAAGTTTTGGAGAGACCCAGTACTTC
v_gene: TRBV19; d_gene: TRBD1; j_gene: TRBJ2-5; abundance: NA; CDR3aa: CASSRQGGQETQYF; CDR3nt: TGTGCCAGTAGTCGACAGGGGGGCCAAGAGACCCAGTACTTC
v_gene: TRBV18; d_gene: NA; j_gene: TRBJ1-1; abundance: NA; CDR3aa: CASSPVAGVEVGAFF; CDR3nt: TGTGCCAGCTCACCGGTCGCCGGGGTTGAAGTCGGAGCTTTCTTT
v_gene: TRBV29-1; d_gene: NA; j_gene: TRBJ1-2; abundance: NA; CDR3aa: CSVVHGSYFGYTF; CDR3nt: TGCAGCGTTGTCCACGGGTCTTATTTTGGCTACACCTTC
v_gene: TRBV5-1; d_gene: TRBD1; j_gene: TRBJ2-7; abundance: NA; CDR3aa: CASSDLQGAYEQYF; CDR3nt: TGCGCCAGCAGCGATTTACAGGGGGCCTACGAGCAGTACTTC
v_gene: TRBV2; d_gene: TRBD1; j_gene: TRBJ2-3; abundance: NA; CDR3aa: CASSPGTVFGISTDTQYF; CDR3nt: TGTGCCAGCAGCCCCGGGACAGTTTTCGGCATCTCCACAGATACGCAGTATTTT
v_gene: TRBV7-2; d_gene: NA; j_gene: TRBJ2-7; abundance: NA; CDR3aa: CASSLEERITTYEQYF; CDR3nt: TGTGCCAGCAGCTTAGAGGAGCGGATAACAACCTACGAGCAGTACTTC
v_gene: TRBV29-1; d_gene: TRBD2; j_gene: TRBJ2-1; abundance: few; CDR3aa: CSVEPPAGGSYNEQFF; CDR3nt: TGCAGCGTTGAGCCCCCAGCGGGGGGATCCTACAATGAGCAGTTCTTC
v_gene: TRBV29-1; d_gene: TRBD1; j_gene: TRBJ2-7; abundance: NA; CDR3aa: CSILGTDSYEQYF; CDR3nt: TGCAGCATACTAGGGACAGACTCCTACGAGCAGTACTTC
v_gene: TRBV2; d_gene: NA; j_gene: TRBJ2-7; abundance: NA; CDR3aa: CASRVTYEQYF; CDR3nt: TGTGCCAGCAGGGTCACTTACGAGCAGTACTTC
v_gene: TRBV7-9; d_gene: NA; j_gene: TRBJ1-1; abundance: few; CDR3aa: CASSFGGGTEAFF; CDR3nt: TGTGCCAGCAGCTTCGGAGGAGGCACTGAAGCTTTCTTT
v_gene: TRBV4-2; d_gene: TRBD2; j_gene: TRBJ2-5; abundance: NA; CDR3aa: CASSQDRGGRGLETQYF; CDR3nt: TGTGCCAGCAGCCAAGATCGAGGAGGGAGGGGTTTGGAGACCCAGTACTTC
v_gene: TRBV30; d_gene: NA; j_gene: TRBJ2-2; abundance: NA; CDR3aa: CAWSAPGPLTGKLFF; CDR3nt: TGTGCCTGGAGTGCCCCCGGTCCCCTCACCGGAAAGCTGTTTTTT
v_gene: TRBV7-2; d_gene: TRBD1; j_gene: TRBJ1-1; abundance: few; CDR3aa: CASRRQGTEAFF; CDR3nt: TGTGCCAGCAGGCGACAGGGCACTGAAGCTTTCTTT
v_gene: TRBV5-6; d_gene: NA; j_gene: TRBJ2-2; abundance: NA; CDR3aa: CASSPLNRNTGELFF; CDR3nt: TGTGCCAGCAGCCCCCTAAACAGGAACACCGGGGAGCTGTTTTTT
v_gene: TRBV5-1; d_gene: NA; j_gene: TRBJ2-6; abundance: NA; CDR3aa: CASSLGQPGANVLTF; CDR3nt: TGCGCCAGCAGCTTGGGACAGCCAGGGGCCAACGTCCTGACTTTC
v_gene: TRBV7-2; d_gene: NA; j_gene: TRBJ1-6; abundance: few; CDR3aa: CASSAFRANSPLHF; CDR3nt: TGTGCCAGCAGCGCGTTCAGGGCCAATTCACCCCTCCACTTT
v_gene: TRBV4-3; d_gene: NA; j_gene: TRBJ1-4; abundance: few; CDR3aa: CASSQSSPGEKLFF; CDR3nt: TGCGCCAGCAGCCAGAGCAGTCCCGGGGAAAAACTGTTTTTT
v_gene: TRBV7-2; d_gene: NA; j_gene: TRBJ2-7; abundance: NA; CDR3aa: CASRSYGRGSYEQYF; CDR3nt: TGTGCCAGCAGGTCTTACGGACGGGGCTCCTACGAGCAGTACTTC
v_gene: TRBV2; d_gene: NA; j_gene: TRBJ2-3; abundance: NA; CDR3aa: CASSQRVSTDTQYF; CDR3nt: TGTGCCAGCAGCCAACGGGTTAGCACAGATACGCAGTATTTT
v_gene: TRBV4-2; d_gene: TRBD2; j_gene: TRBJ2-5; abundance: NA; CDR3aa: CASSQVTSGDQETQYF; CDR3nt: TGTGCCAGCAGCCAAGTGACTAGCGGGGATCAAGAGACCCAGTACTTC
v_gene: TRBV9; d_gene: NA; j_gene: TRBJ2-6; abundance: NA; CDR3aa: CASKQDLQGPVLTF; CDR3nt: TGTGCCAGCAAACAGGACCTTCAGGGCCCCGTCCTGACTTTC
v_gene: TRBV4-3; d_gene: TRBD1; j_gene: TRBJ2-7; abundance: NA; CDR3aa: CASSPGQGAAYEQYF; CDR3nt: TGCGCCAGCAGCCCGGGACAGGGGGCCGCCTACGAGCAGTACTTC
v_gene: TRBV7-2; d_gene: TRBD1; j_gene: TRBJ2-5; abundance: few; CDR3aa: CASSRGTGHQETQYF; CDR3nt: TGTGCCAGCAGCCGGGGGACAGGCCACCAAGAGACCCAGTACTTC
v_gene: TRBV7-2; d_gene: NA; j_gene: TRBJ1-6; abundance: NA; CDR3aa: CASTHSRDNSPLHF; CDR3nt: TGTGCCAGCACCCATAGCAGGGATAATTCACCCCTCCACTTT
v_gene: TRBV5-6; d_gene: TRBD2; j_gene: TRBJ2-3; abundance: NA; CDR3aa: CASSFFGLAGVSTDTQYF; CDR3nt: TGTGCCAGCAGCTTCTTCGGACTAGCGGGGGTCAGCACAGATACGCAGTATTTT